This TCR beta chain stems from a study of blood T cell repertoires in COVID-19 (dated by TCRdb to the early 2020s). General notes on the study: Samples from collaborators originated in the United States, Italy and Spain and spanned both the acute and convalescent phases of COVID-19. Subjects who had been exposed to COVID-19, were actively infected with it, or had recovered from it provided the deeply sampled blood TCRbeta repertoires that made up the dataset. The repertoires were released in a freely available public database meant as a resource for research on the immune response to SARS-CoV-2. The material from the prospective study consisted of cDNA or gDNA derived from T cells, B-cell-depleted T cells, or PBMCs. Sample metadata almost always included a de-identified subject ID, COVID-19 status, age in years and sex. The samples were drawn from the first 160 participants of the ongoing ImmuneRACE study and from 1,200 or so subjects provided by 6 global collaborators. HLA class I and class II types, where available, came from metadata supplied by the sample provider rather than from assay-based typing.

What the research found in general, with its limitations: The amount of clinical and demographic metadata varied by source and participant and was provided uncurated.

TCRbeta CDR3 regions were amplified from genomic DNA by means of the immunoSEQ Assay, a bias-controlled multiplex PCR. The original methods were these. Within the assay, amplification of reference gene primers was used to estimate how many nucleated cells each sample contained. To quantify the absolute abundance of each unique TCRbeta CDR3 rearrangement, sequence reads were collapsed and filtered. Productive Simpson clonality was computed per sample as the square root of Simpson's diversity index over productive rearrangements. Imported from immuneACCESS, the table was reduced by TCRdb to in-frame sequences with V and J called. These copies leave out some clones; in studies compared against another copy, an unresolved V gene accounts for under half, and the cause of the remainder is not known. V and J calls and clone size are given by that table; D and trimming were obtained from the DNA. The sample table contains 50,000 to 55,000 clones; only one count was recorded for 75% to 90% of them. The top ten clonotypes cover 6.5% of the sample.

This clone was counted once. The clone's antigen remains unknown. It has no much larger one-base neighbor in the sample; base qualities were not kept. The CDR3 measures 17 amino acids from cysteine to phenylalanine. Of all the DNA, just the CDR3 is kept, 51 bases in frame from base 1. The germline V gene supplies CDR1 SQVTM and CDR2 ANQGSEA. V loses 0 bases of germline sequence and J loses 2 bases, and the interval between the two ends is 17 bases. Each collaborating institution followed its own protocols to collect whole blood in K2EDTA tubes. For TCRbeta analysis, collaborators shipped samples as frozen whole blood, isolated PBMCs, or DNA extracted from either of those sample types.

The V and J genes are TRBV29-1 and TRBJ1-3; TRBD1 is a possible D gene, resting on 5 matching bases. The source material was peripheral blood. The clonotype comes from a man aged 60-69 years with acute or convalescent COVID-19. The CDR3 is CSVEEIGDYQAGNTIYF. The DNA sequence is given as TGCAGCGTTGAAGAAATCGGGGACTACCAAGCTGGAAACACCATATATTTT.